The text below deals with one TCR beta chain. Trimming removed 5 bases at V and 6 bases at J, with 19 bases between. CDR3 length: 16 residues. Germline CDR1 is LGHDT and CDR2 is YNNKEL (reference sequence). This sample is part of a study of blood T cell repertoires in COVID-19. Assay: immunoSEQ multiplex PCR; the TCRdb copy retains only in-frame clones and omits some. This sample yields 260,000 or so clones, of which over 80% are seen a single time; just over 2.5% belongs to the top ten. The V and J genes are TRBV3-1 (or the pseudogene TRBV3-2) and TRBJ2-2, with a weak D call TRBD1 (6 bases). Sequencing input: PBMCs or T cells enriched from blood (not recorded which). This TCR was recovered from a woman under 40 with acute COVID-19. CDR3 DNA sequence: TGTGCCAGCAGCTTAAGCTGGCAGGGGATCTCCGGGGAGCTGTTTTTT. Translation: CASSLSWQGISGELFF.